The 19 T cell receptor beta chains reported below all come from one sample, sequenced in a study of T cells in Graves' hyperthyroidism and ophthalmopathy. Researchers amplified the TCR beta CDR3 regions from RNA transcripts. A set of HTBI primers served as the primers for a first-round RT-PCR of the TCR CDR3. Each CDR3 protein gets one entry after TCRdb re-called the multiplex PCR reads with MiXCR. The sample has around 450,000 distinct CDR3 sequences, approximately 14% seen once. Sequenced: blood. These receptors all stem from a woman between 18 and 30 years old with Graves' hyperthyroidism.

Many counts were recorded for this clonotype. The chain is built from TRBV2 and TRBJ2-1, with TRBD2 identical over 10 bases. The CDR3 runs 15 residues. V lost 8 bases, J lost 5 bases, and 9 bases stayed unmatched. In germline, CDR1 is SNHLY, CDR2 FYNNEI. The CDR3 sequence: CASGTTSGKDNEQFF. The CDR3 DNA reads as TGTGCCAGCGGCACCACTAGCGGGAAAGACAATGAGCAGTTCTTC.

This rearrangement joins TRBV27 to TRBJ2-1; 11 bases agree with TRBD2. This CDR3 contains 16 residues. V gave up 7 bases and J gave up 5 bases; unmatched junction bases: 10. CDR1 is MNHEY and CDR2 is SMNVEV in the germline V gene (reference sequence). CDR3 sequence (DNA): TGTGCCAGCACCCGAGCCGGGACTAGCGGAAACAATGAGCAGTTCTTC. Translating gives CASTRAGTSGNNEQFF.

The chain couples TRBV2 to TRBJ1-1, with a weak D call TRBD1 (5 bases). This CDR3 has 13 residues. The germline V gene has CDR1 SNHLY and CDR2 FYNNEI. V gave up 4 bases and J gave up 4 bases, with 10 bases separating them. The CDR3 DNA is TGTGCCAGCAGTGGACAGCCGCTCACTGAAGCTTTCTTT. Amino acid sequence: CASSGQPLTEAFF.

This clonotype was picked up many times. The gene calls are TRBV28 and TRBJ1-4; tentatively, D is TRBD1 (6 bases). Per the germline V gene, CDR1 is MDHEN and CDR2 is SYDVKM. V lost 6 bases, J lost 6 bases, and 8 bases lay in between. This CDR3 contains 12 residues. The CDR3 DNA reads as TGTGCCAGCAGCAGGGGTCATGAAAAACTGTTTTTT. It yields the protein CASSRGHEKLFF.

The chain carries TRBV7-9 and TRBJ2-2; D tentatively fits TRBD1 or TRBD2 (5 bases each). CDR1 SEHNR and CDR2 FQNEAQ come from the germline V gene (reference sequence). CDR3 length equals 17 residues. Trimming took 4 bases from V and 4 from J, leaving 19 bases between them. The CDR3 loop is CASSSNRDGESTGELFF. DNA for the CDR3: TGTGCCAGCAGCTCTAACCGGGACGGCGAATCCACCGGGGAGCTGTTTTTT.

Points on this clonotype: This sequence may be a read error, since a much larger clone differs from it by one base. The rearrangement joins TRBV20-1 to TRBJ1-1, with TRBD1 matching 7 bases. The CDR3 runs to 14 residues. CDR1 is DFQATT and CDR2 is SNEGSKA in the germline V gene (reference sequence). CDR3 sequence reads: CSAGLTTGNTEASF. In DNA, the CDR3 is TGCAGTGCTGGACTCACGACAGGGAACACTGAAGCTTCCTTT.

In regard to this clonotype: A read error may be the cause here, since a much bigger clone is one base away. The CDR3 nucleotides are TGTGCCGGCGGGGCCCACTCCTACGAGCAGTACTTC. This codes for CAGGAHSYEQYF. V usage is TRBV6-2 or TRBV6-3 and J usage is TRBJ2-7, with D perhaps matching TRBD2 (6 bases). The V end lost 11 bases, the J end lost 0 bases, and 11 bases lay between the germline ends. This CDR3 has 12 amino acids. The germline V gene encodes CDR1 MNHEY and CDR2 SVGEGT.

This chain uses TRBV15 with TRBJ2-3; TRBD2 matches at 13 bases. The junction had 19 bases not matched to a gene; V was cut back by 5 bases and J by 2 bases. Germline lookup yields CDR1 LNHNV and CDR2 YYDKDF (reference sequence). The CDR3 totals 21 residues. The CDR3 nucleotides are TGTGCCACCAGCTCAAATGGACTAGCGGGGGCAATGGCTCCTGACACAGATACGCAGTATTTT. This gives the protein CATSSNGLAGAMAPDTDTQYF.

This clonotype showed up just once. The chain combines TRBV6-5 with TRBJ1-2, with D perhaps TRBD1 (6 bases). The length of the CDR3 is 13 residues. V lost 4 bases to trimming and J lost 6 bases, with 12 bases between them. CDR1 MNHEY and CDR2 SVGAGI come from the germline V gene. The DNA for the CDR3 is TGTGCCAGCAGTTCCCAACAGGGTAATGGCTACACCTTC. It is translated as CASSSQQGNGYTF.

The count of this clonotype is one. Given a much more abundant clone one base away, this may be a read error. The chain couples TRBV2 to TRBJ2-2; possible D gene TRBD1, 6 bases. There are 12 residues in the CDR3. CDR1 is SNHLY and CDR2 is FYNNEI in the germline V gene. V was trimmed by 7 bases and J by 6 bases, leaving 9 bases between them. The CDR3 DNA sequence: TGTGCCAGCACTCCAGGGGCCGGGGAGCTGTTTTTT. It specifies CASTPGAGELFF.

In DNA form, the CDR3 reads TGCAGTGCTAGAGATGGGAACACCGGGGAGCTGTTTTTT. Protein: CSARDGNTGELFF. The rearrangement joins TRBV20-1 to TRBJ2-2; D is ambiguous. The germline V and J ends were trimmed by 0 bases and 1 base, with 3 bases remaining between them. The CDR3 sequence is 13 residues long. In germline, CDR1 is DFQATT, CDR2 SNEGSKA (reference sequence).

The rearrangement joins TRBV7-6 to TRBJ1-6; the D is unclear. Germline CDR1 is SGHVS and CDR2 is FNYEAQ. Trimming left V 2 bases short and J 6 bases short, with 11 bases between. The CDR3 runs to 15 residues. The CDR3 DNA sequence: TGTGCCAGCAGCTTAAGTTCGACGGCTAATTCACCCCTCCACTTT. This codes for CASSLSSTANSPLHF.

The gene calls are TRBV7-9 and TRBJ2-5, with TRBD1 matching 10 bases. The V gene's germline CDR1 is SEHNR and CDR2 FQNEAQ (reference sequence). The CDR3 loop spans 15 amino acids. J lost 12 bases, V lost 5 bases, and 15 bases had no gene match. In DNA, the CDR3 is TGTGCCAGCAGCCCCCACCTGGGACAGGGGCTTTCGGAGTACTTC. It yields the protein CASSPHLGQGLSEYF.

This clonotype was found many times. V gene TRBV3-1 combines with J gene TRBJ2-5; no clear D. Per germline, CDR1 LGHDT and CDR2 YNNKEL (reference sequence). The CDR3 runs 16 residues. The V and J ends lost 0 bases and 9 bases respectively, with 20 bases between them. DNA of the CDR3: TGTGCCAGCAGCCAAGAGGAAAAGTGGGTGCCAATGGCCCAGTACTTC. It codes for CASSQEEKWVPMAQYF.

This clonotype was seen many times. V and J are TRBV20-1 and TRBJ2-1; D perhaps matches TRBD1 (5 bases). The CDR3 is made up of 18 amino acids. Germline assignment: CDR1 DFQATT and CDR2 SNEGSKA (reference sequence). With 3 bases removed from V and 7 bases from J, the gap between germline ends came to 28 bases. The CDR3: CSARGNLLGPGSWNEQFF. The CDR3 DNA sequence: TGCAGTGCTAGGGGGAACCTCCTGGGGCCAGGGTCTTGGAATGAGCAGTTCTTC.

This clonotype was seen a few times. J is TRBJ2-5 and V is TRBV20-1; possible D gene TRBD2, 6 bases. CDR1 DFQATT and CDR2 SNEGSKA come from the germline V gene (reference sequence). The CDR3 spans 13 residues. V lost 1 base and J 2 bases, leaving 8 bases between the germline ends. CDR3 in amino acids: CSARGRGQETQYF. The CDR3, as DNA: TGCAGTGCTAGAGGGAGGGGTCAAGAGACCCAGTACTTC.

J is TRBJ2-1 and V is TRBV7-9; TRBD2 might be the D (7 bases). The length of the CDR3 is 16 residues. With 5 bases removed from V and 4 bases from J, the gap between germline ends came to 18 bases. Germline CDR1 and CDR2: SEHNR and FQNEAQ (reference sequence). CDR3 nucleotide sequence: TGTGCCAGCAGCCCCCGGGGAGGGGGTTGGTACAATGAGCAGTTCTTC. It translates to CASSPRGGGWYNEQFF.

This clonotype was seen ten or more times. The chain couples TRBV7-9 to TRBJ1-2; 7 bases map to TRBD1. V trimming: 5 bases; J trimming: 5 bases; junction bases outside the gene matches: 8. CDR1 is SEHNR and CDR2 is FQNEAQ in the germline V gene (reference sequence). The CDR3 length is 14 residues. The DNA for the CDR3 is TGTGCCAGCAGCCCCCGACAGGGTGATTATGGCTACACCTTC. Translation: CASSPRQGDYGYTF.

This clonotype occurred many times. The CDR3 nucleotides read TGTGCCAGCAATGAACTAGCAGTCCGCAATGAGCAGTTCTTC. Amino acids: CASNELAVRNEQFF. The rearrangement uses TRBV12-3 or TRBV12-4 and TRBJ2-1, with D possibly TRBD2 on 6 matching bases. Trimming shortened V by 7 bases and J by 6 bases, and 16 bases separated the two germline ends. The CDR3 contains 14 residues.